What follows is one T cell receptor beta chain and its context. The antigen remains undetermined. The source of the sample is a study of post-analysis software for immune sequencing data. At the level of the study: Recorded disease courses covered relapsing-remitting, secondary progressive and progressive-relapsing multiple sclerosis. Some patients had no subtype annotation. Findings and caveats of the study: In multiple sclerosis, normalized Chao1 diversity was significantly below that of controls.

TCR beta cDNA libraries included unique molecular identifiers. TCRdb analysed the PCR reads with MiXCR anew, one entry per CDR3 protein. Of about 570,000 distinct CDR3 sequences listed, around 34% are singletons. Sequences were obtained from blood. This receptor was taken from a girl under 18 with multiple sclerosis.

CDR3 sequence: CSARDGEGGQPQHF. CDR3 coding DNA: TGCAGTGCTAGAGATGGGGAGGGAGGACAGCCCCAGCATTTT. The chain recombines TRBV20-1 with TRBJ1-5; no definite D call. Germline lookup yields CDR1 DFQATT and CDR2 SNEGSKA (reference sequence). The CDR3 runs to 14 residues. The V end lost 0 bases, the J end lost 7 bases, and 13 bases lay between the germline ends.